Below are 7 T cell receptor beta chains sequenced from a single sample in a study of blood T cell repertoires in COVID-19. Assay: immunoSEQ multiplex PCR; the TCRdb copy retains only in-frame clones and omits some. This sample has some 250,000 clones; around 85% occur once, and the top ten carry 3% to 3.5%. The sample consisted of peripheral blood. The receptors derive from a woman between 25 and 40 years old who had recovered from COVID-19.

The V and J genes are TRBV30 and TRBJ1-1; D is possibly TRBD1 (5 bases). The CDR3 extends over 10 amino acids. V was cut by 2 bases and J by 7 bases, with 5 bases left in between. Germline V gene sequence: CDR1 GTSNPN, CDR2 SVGIG (reference sequence). CDR3 amino acids: CAWSTGEAFF. CDR3 sequence (DNA): TGTGCCTGGAGTACAGGTGAAGCTTTCTTT.

V gene TRBV13 combines with J gene TRBJ1-2; D is possibly TRBD1 (6 bases). CDR1 PRHDT and CDR2 FYEKMQ come from the germline V gene (reference sequence). With 6 bases removed from V and 3 bases from J, the gap between germline ends came to 11 bases. This CDR3 is built from 13 residues. The CDR3 loop reads CASRQDSDYGYTF. CDR3 DNA: TGTGCCAGCAGACAGGACAGTGACTATGGCTACACCTTC.

The chain has TRBV7-9 and TRBJ2-5; 7 bases match TRBD2. Germline V gives CDR1 SEHNR, CDR2 FQNEAQ (reference sequence). V trimming: 1 base; J trimming: 5 bases; junction bases outside the gene matches: 10. The CDR3 is 16 residues long. CDR3 sequence: CASSLVSGEAGETQYF. The CDR3 coding sequence is TGTGCCAGCAGCTTAGTGTCCGGAGAAGCGGGGGAGACCCAGTACTTC.

The V call is TRBV12-5, the J call TRBJ2-1; a possible D gene is TRBD2 (6 bases). Germline values: CDR1 LGHNT, CDR2 FRNRAP. Trimming stripped 2 bases from V and 5 bases from J, with 10 bases between. The CDR3 totals 14 residues. Here the CDR3 reads CASGLSGGNNEQFF. As DNA, the CDR3 is TGTGCTAGTGGTTTGAGTGGGGGGAACAATGAGCAGTTCTTC.

This chain joins TRBV12-5 and TRBJ1-1, with a tentative D call TRBD1 (6 bases). The CDR3 is made up of 16 amino acids. Germline V gives CDR1 LGHNT, CDR2 FRNRAP. V was shortened by 4 bases and J by 2 bases, with 17 bases between the two germline ends. CDR3 DNA: TGTGCTAGTGGTTGGGATTCACAGGGTCATAACACTGAAGCTTTCTTT. It specifies CASGWDSQGHNTEAFF.

The chain carries TRBV3-1 (or the pseudogene TRBV3-2) and TRBJ1-1; D remains ambiguous. V was shortened by 0 bases and J by 5 bases, with 19 bases between the two germline ends. Germline CDR1 reads LGHDT; CDR2 reads YNNKEL (reference sequence). The CDR3 has 17 residues. The CDR3 here is CASSQELTLPHGTEAFF. CDR3 sequence (DNA): TGTGCCAGCAGCCAAGAGTTGACACTTCCCCATGGGACTGAAGCTTTCTTT.

V and J are TRBV9 and TRBJ2-7; 7 bases align to TRBD1. CDR1 and CDR2 (germline): SGDLS, YYNGEE. V was pared by 4 bases and J by 6 bases, with 10 bases of the junction left unmatched. The CDR3 runs 14 residues. DNA of the CDR3: TGTGCCAGCAGCCAGTGGGACAGCCCTAGCGAGCAGTACTTC. This translates into CASSQWDSPSEQYF.